The rows below give T cell receptor beta chains drawn from one sample of a study of cytomegalovirus exposure and HLA in healthy donors. TCRdb's table, derived via immunoSEQ multiplex PCR, lists solely in-frame clones and lacks some. The sample consists of more than 300,000 clones, roughly 89% of them appearing once. The sequenced sample consisted of PBMCs. The source of these receptors is a woman between 18 and 29 years old in good health and CMV-seronegative. The CDR3 runs from the conserved cysteine through the conserved F or W. D genes are given only for firm matches. For some rows the clone size is stated as once, few or many, or as a class when expanded; others skip it.

j_gene | v_gene | d_gene | abundance | CDR3aa | CDR3nt
TRBJ2-5 | TRBV27 | NA | NA | CASSGQGWETQYF | TGTGCCAGCAGTGGGCAGGGTTGGGAGACCCAGTACTTC
TRBJ2-2 | TRBV5-1 | TRBD1 | NA | CASSMDRPNTGELFF | TGCGCCAGCAGCATGGACAGGCCGAACACCGGGGAGCTGTTTTTT
TRBJ1-3 | TRBV5-1 | TRBD1 | NA | CASSSTGVGNTIYF | TGCGCCAGCAGTTCGACAGGGGTGGGAAACACCATATATTTT
TRBJ1-1 | TRBV7-9 | NA | NA | CASSLTGPKNTEAFF | TGTGCCAGCAGCTTAACAGGACCCAAGAACACTGAAGCTTTCTTT
TRBJ2-4 | TRBV5-4 | NA | NA | CASSAWGENIQYF | TGTGCCAGCAGCGCGTGGGGGGAAAACATTCAGTACTTC
TRBJ1-2 | TRBV6-5 | TRBD1 | NA | CASSPRGLDGYTF | TGTGCCAGCAGCCCCAGGGGGCTGGACGGCTACACCTTC
TRBJ2-5 | TRBV4-2 | TRBD1 | NA | CASSQGDRGQETQYF | TGTGCCAGCAGCCAAGGGGACAGGGGCCAAGAGACCCAGTACTTC
TRBJ2-5 | TRBV11-1 | NA | NA | CASSPETGQETQYF | TGTGCCAGCAGCCCTGAGACAGGACAAGAGACCCAGTACTTC
TRBJ2-7 | TRBV7-3 | TRBD2 | NA | CASSPVAGHTYEQYF | TGTGCCAGCAGCCCCGTAGCGGGACACACCTACGAGCAGTACTTC
TRBJ2-1 | TRBV5-1 | TRBD2 | NA | CASSREREGPSREQFF | TGCGCCAGCAGTCGGGAGCGGGAGGGCCCTTCTAGGGAGCAGTTCTTC
TRBJ1-3 | TRBV14 | NA | NA | CASSQRETATALGNTIYF | TGTGCCAGCAGCCAACGGGAGACAGCTACAGCGTTAGGAAACACCATATATTTT
TRBJ2-7 | TRBV6-5 | TRBD1 | once | CAASTGGRYEQYF | TGTGCCGCATCAACAGGGGGCAGGTACGAGCAGTACTTC
TRBJ2-1 | TRBV18 | NA | NA | CASSHRTGALRELKNEQFF | TGTGCCAGCTCACACAGGACAGGTGCCCTCCGGGAGCTCAAGAATGAGCAGTTCTTC
TRBJ2-7 | TRBV2 | NA | NA | CASSEDARGRYEQYF | TGTGCCAGCAGTGAGGACGCCAGGGGAAGATACGAGCAGTACTTC
TRBJ1-4 | TRBV19 | NA | few | CASSIGRGLGEKLFF | TGTGCCAGTAGTATTGGTCGAGGGCTGGGTGAAAAACTGTTTTTT
TRBJ2-1 | TRBV11-1 | NA | NA | CASSLPAGVYNEQFF | TGTGCCAGCAGCTTACCGGCCGGGGTCTACAATGAGCAGTTCTTC
TRBJ2-7 | TRBV15 | TRBD2 | NA | CATSRDYSREAVVYEQYF | TGTGCCACCAGCAGAGACTACAGCCGGGAGGCGGTGGTCTACGAGCAGTACTTC
TRBJ1-5 | TRBV19 | NA | NA | CASSIGFRANQPQHF | TGTGCCAGTAGTATAGGTTTCAGGGCGAATCAGCCCCAGCATTTT
TRBJ1-1 | TRBV25-1 | TRBD1 | many | CASSRDRGYTEAFF | TGTGCCAGCAGCCGAGACAGGGGATACACTGAAGCTTTCTTT
TRBJ1-2 | TRBV6-5 | NA | NA | CASAPGGYGYTF | TGTGCCAGCGCGCCGGGGGGCTATGGCTACACCTTC
TRBJ1-1 | TRBV7-8 | NA | NA | CASSQGVREAFF | TGTGCCAGCAGCCAAGGGGTTCGGGAAGCTTTCTTT
TRBJ2-7 | TRBV11-2 | NA | NA | CASSLEEGSIYEQYF | TGTGCCAGCAGCTTAGAAGAGGGAAGTATCTACGAGCAGTACTTC
TRBJ2-7 | TRBV18 | NA | few | CASSPPQLFSYEQYF | TGTGCCAGCTCACCGCCACAGCTCTTCTCCTACGAGCAGTACTTC
TRBJ1-4 | TRBV14 | NA | NA | CASSPSGTLKLFF | TGTGCCAGCAGCCCCTCGGGGACATTGAAACTGTTTTTT
TRBJ2-7 | TRBV7-9 | NA | NA | CASSLVGDNSYEQYF | TGTGCCAGCAGCTTAGTGGGGGACAATTCCTACGAGCAGTACTTC
TRBJ2-7 | TRBV28 | NA | NA | CASSLTYEQYF | TGTGCCAGCAGTCTTACTTACGAGCAGTACTTC
TRBJ1-2 | TRBV9 | NA | NA | CASSVVAGGYTF | TGTGCCAGCAGCGTAGTTGCGGGCGGCTACACCTTC
TRBJ2-7 | TRBV6-6 | NA | NA | CASSYSRSSYEQYF | TGTGCCAGCAGTTACTCGCGTAGCTCCTACGAGCAGTACTTC
TRBJ1-1 | TRBV5-1 | NA | NA | CASRPQGGTEAFF | TGCGCCAGCAGACCACAGGGAGGGACTGAAGCTTTCTTT
TRBJ2-6 | TRBV9 | NA | NA | CASSVAAGSGANVLTF | TGTGCCAGCAGCGTAGCCGCAGGCTCTGGGGCCAACGTCCTGACTTTC
TRBJ1-5 | TRBV2 | TRBD1 | NA | CASREQGVGQPQHF | TGTGCCAGCAGAGAACAGGGGGTGGGTCAGCCCCAGCATTTT
TRBJ2-7 | TRBV6-1 | NA | NA | CANTSSEQYF | TGTGCCAACACTAGTTCCGAGCAGTACTTC
TRBJ2-5 | TRBV5-1 | NA | NA | CASSFGAAEWETQYF | TGCGCCAGCAGCTTCGGTGCGGCCGAGTGGGAGACCCAGTACTTC
TRBJ2-1 | TRBV6-6 | NA | NA | CASSYSRISANEQFF | TGTGCCAGCAGTTACTCGAGGATCTCTGCCAATGAGCAGTTCTTC
TRBJ2-7 | TRBV7-9 | NA | NA | CASSLASGADEQYF | TGTGCCAGCAGCTTAGCGTCGGGAGCGGACGAGCAGTACTTC
TRBJ2-2 | TRBV9 | TRBD1 | NA | CASSVQGVSTGELFF | TGTGCCAGCAGCGTTCAGGGGGTGAGCACCGGGGAGCTGTTTTTT
TRBJ2-7 | TRBV28 | TRBD1 | NA | CARQTVDRGYEQYF | TGTGCCAGACAGACCGTGGACAGGGGCTACGAGCAGTACTTC
TRBJ2-5 | TRBV9 | TRBD2 | once | CASSSSGGLQETQYF | TGTGCCAGCAGCAGTAGCGGGGGCCTCCAAGAGACCCAGTACTTC
TRBJ1-5 | TRBV4-2 | NA | NA | CASSQGPPGAAQPQHF | TGTGCCAGCAGCCAAGGACCGCCAGGGGCCGCTCAGCCCCAGCATTTT
TRBJ1-1 | TRBV27 | TRBD1 | NA | CASSLFRQGISLGNTEAFF | TGTGCCAGCAGTTTATTTAGACAGGGAATAAGCTTGGGGAACACTGAAGCTTTCTTT
TRBJ1-5 | TRBV27 | TRBD1 | NA | CASSPQGYNQPQHF | TGTGCCAGCAGCCCACAGGGGTACAATCAGCCCCAGCATTTT
TRBJ1-3 | TRBV7-9 | NA | NA | CASSLDAYGNTIYF | TGTGCCAGCAGCTTAGATGCCTATGGAAACACCATATATTTT
TRBJ2-2 | TRBV28 | TRBD1 | NA | CASKGTVPNTGELFF | TGTGCCAGCAAGGGGACAGTTCCGAACACCGGGGAGCTGTTTTTT
TRBJ1-2 | TRBV9 | NA | NA | CASSVQGSGYTF | TGTGCCAGCAGCGTCCAGGGGAGTGGCTACACCTTC
TRBJ2-2 | TRBV7-2 | NA | NA | CASSPRGYNTGELFF | TGTGCCAGCAGTCCAAGGGGCTATAACACCGGGGAGCTGTTTTTT
TRBJ2-1 | TRBV25-1 | NA | NA | CASSQTGTYYNEQFF | TGTGCCAGCAGTCAAACCGGGACTTATTACAATGAGCAGTTCTTC
TRBJ1-1 | TRBV10-3 | NA | few | CAISVQGPTEAFF | TGTGCCATCAGTGTGCAGGGTCCCACTGAAGCTTTCTTT
TRBJ2-3 | TRBV2 | NA | NA | CASSAGTFTDTQYF | TGTGCCAGCAGTGCAGGAACTTTCACAGATACGCAGTATTTT
TRBJ2-1 | TRBV27 | NA | NA | CASSLPRGSVNEQFF | TGTGCCAGCAGTTTACCCAGGGGTAGTGTCAATGAGCAGTTCTTC
TRBJ2-2 | TRBV19 | NA | NA | CASSIGENTGELFF | TGTGCCAGTAGTATCGGGGAAAACACCGGGGAGCTGTTTTTT
TRBJ1-2 | TRBV5-4 | TRBD1 | NA | CASSLQGVDYGYTF | TGTGCCAGCAGCTTGCAGGGGGTTGACTATGGCTACACCTTC
TRBJ2-5 | TRBV18 | NA | NA | CASSPAGLASTGQETQYF | TGTGCCAGCTCACCAGCGGGGCTAGCCTCCACCGGGCAAGAGACCCAGTACTTC
TRBJ2-1 | TRBV18 | NA | once | CASSPNTPSGNEQFF | TGTGCCAGCTCACCAAATACACCCTCTGGCAATGAGCAGTTCTTC
TRBJ2-5 | TRBV10-3 | NA | NA | CAISDPSANQGETQYF | TGTGCCATCAGTGACCCAAGCGCCAACCAGGGCGAGACCCAGTACTTC